A selection of T cell receptor beta chains follows, all from one sample in a study of blood T cell repertoires in COVID-19. The table came from immunoSEQ multiplex PCR; TCRdb's copy has only in-frame clones and leaves some out. The sample records 150,000 or so clones, around 73% being singletons. The material sequenced was PBMCs or T cells enriched from blood (not recorded which). The receptors here all came from a woman in her fifties or sixties who had recovered from COVID-19. Both conserved end residues are part of each CDR3. The order of the fields is D gene, V gene, clone size, J gene, CDR3 protein, CDR3 DNA. The D gene is left open where the match is weak. Size is omitted from some rows. Given values are once, few, many or a class for expanded clones.

>NA|TRBV27|once|TRBJ2-3
CASSPAGDTQYF
TGTGCCAGCAGTCCCGCGGGAGATACGCAGTATTTT
>NA|TRBV7-7|NA|TRBJ2-1
CASSPDSYNEQFF
TGTGCCAGCAGCCCGGACAGCTACAATGAGCAGTTCTTC
>NA|TRBV5-1|few|TRBJ1-1
CASSLTQGTEAFF
TGCGCCAGCAGCCTGACTCAGGGGACTGAAGCTTTCTTT
>TRBD2|TRBV29-1|NA|TRBJ2-3
CSVEGLAAVIDTQYF
TGCAGCGTTGAGGGACTAGCCGCAGTAATAGATACGCAGTATTTT
>TRBD2|TRBV20-1|NA|TRBJ2-3
CSASSPSGGDQDTQYF
TGCAGTGCTAGTTCCCCCAGCGGGGGGGATCAAGATACGCAGTATTTT
>TRBD1|TRBV11-1|NA|TRBJ1-3
CASFGTGPSGNTIYF
TGTGCCAGCTTCGGGACAGGGCCCTCTGGAAACACCATATATTTT
>TRBD1|TRBV5-1|NA|TRBJ2-7
CASSFLTGKPYEQYF
TGCGCCAGCAGCTTTTTGACAGGGAAACCCTACGAGCAGTACTTC
>TRBD1|TRBV3-1/TRBV3-2|NA|TRBJ1-3
CASSQFGTVSGNTIYF
TGTGCCAGCAGCCAGTTTGGGACAGTCTCTGGAAACACCATATATTTT
>NA|TRBV6-5|NA|TRBJ1-1
CASSPVPEMNTEAFF
TGTGCCAGCAGCCCCGTTCCGGAGATGAACACTGAAGCTTTCTTT
>NA|TRBV5-1|NA|TRBJ1-1
CASSLAQGIGATEAFF
TGCGCCAGCAGCTTGGCCCAAGGGATTGGGGCAACTGAAGCTTTCTTT
>NA|TRBV11-2|few|TRBJ2-5
CASSFNPGETQYF
TGTGCCAGCAGCTTTAACCCAGGGGAGACCCAGTACTTC
>NA|TRBV16|once|TRBJ1-1
CASSQLSRGNTEAFF
TGTGCCAGCAGCCAATTATCCCGCGGGAACACTGAAGCTTTCTTT
>NA|TRBV27|many|TRBJ2-7
CASRHQGYEQYF
TGTGCCAGCAGACACCAGGGTTACGAGCAGTACTTC
>NA|TRBV6-5|NA|TRBJ1-2
CASSYSGAYTF
TGTGCCAGCAGTTACTCGGGGGCCTACACCTTC
>NA|TRBV18|NA|TRBJ2-4
CASSPPTGRAKNIQYF
TGTGCCAGCTCACCACCGACAGGTCGGGCCAAAAACATTCAGTACTTC
>NA|TRBV19|NA|TRBJ1-5
CASRRGDSNQPQHF
TGTGCCAGTCGTCGGGGTGATAGCAATCAGCCCCAGCATTTT
>NA|TRBV3-1/TRBV3-2|NA|TRBJ2-2
CASSPGGTGELFF
TGTGCCAGCAGCCCCGGGGGTACCGGGGAGCTGTTTTTT
>TRBD2|TRBV7-9|NA|TRBJ2-7
CASSPRTSGPYEQYF
TGTGCCAGCAGCCCCAGGACTAGCGGACCCTACGAGCAGTACTTC